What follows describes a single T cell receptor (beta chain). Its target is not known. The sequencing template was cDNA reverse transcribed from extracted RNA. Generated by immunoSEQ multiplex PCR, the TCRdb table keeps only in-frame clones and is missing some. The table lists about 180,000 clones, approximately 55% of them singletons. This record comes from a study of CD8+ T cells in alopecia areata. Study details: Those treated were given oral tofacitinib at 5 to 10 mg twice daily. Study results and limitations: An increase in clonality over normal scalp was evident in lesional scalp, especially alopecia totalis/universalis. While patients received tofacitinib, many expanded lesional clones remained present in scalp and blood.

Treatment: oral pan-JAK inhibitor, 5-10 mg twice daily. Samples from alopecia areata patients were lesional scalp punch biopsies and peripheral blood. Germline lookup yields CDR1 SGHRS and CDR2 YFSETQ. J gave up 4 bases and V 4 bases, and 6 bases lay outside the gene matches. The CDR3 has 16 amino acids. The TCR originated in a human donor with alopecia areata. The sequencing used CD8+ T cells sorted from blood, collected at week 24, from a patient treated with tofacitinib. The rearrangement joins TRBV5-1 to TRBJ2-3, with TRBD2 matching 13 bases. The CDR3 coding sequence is TGCGCCAGCAGCCGCCAGACTAGCGGGGGGTCAGATACGCAGTATTTT. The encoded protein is CASSRQTSGGSDTQYF.